The clone carrying this T cell receptor (beta chain) was counted a few times. Its antigen is not known. CDR1 SGHKS and CDR2 YYEKEE come from the germline V gene (reference sequence). The CDR3 extends over 14 amino acids. Trimming pared 3 bases from V and 0 bases from J, leaving 9 bases between. A single record per CDR3 protein comes from TCRdb applying MiXCR to the RT-PCR reads. Of about 780,000 distinct CDR3 sequences listed, approximately 17% are singletons. This entry belongs to a study of response to subunit inactivated influenza vaccine. Points from the study as a whole: The authors suggested that every seasonal influenza vaccination recruits few new T cells.

The origin of this receptor is a middle-aged man who received an inactivated influenza vaccine. Sequenced material: PBMCs from blood, taken roughly 5 days after vaccination. The rearrangement uses TRBV5-5 and TRBJ2-5; either TRBD1 or TRBD2 may supply D (5 bases each). CDR3 nucleotide sequence: TGTGCCAGCAGCTCGGGACCCAACCAAGAGACCCAGTACTTC. Translating it yields CASSSGPNQETQYF.